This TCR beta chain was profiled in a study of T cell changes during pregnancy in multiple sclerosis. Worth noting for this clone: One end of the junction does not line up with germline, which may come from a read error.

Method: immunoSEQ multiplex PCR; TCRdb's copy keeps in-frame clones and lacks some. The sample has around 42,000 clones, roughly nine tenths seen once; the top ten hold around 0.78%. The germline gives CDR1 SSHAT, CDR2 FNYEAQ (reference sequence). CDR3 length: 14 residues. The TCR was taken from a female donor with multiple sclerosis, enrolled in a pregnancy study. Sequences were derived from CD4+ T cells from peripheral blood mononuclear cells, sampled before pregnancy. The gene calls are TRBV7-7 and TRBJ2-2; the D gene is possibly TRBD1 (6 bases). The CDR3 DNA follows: TGTGCTAGCAGCGCGGACAGTGCCACCGGGGAGCTGTTTTTT. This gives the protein CASSADSATGELFF.